The 10 T cell receptor beta chains below all came from one sample that was sequenced in a study of T cell repertoires in cytomegalovirus infection. Antigen specificity for these receptors is unknown. TCRdb passed the reads through MiXCR, listing each CDR3 protein once. Here the sample spans about 220,000 distinct CDR3 sequences, roughly two fifths being singletons. The material sequenced was CD8+ T cells from cultured PBMCs, taken from culture after CMV antigen stimulation. These receptors originate from a human donor in good health (CMV status not recorded). Some clones in this sample may be carry-over from other donors' samples.

This chain links TRBV29-1 with TRBJ2-1; 11 bases align to TRBD2. CDR3 length: 12 amino acids. Germline V gene sequence: CDR1 SQVTM, CDR2 ANQGSEA. CDR3 amino acids: CRGTSGYNEQFF. The CDR3 coding sequence is TGCAGGGGGACTAGCGGATACAATGAGCAGTTCTTC.

The V call is TRBV10-3, the J call TRBJ2-1; 9 bases match TRBD2. Germline trimming cut 2 bases from V and 3 bases from J; bases unmatched to any gene: 11. CDR1 and CDR2 (germline): ENHRY, SYGVKD. The CDR3 sequence is 18 residues long. CDR3 nucleotide sequence: TGTGCCATCAGTGAGGACCCTACCGGGACTAGCTACTACAATGAGCAGTTCTTC. Translated: CAISEDPTGTSYYNEQFF.

This chain uses TRBV20-1 with TRBJ1-2; 8 bases line up with TRBD1. The germline gives CDR1 DFQATT, CDR2 SNEGSKA (reference sequence). The CDR3 spans 15 residues. Germline trimming cut 0 bases from V and 2 bases from J; bases unmatched to any gene: 5. The DNA for the CDR3 is TGCAGTGCTAGAGATGGCCAGGGGGCGAACTATGGCTACACCTTC. Translation: CSARDGQGANYGYTF.

This chain uses TRBV7-9 with TRBJ2-5, with TRBD2 as a possible D gene (6 bases). The germline CDR1 and CDR2 sequences are SEHNR and FQNEAQ (reference sequence). Trimming left V 2 bases short and J 2 bases short, with 15 bases between. The CDR3 is made up of 16 amino acids. CDR3 nucleotide sequence: TGTGCCAGCAGCTTATCCCCCGGGGGAGATCAAGAGACCCAGTACTTC. It yields the protein CASSLSPGGDQETQYF.

The V gene is TRBV9, the J gene TRBJ2-2; 10 nucleotides align to TRBD2. CDR3 length equals 17 residues. Looked up from germline, CDR1 is SGDLS and CDR2 is YYNGEE. With V trimmed by 1 base and J by 6 bases, 9 bases remained unmatched. The CDR3, as DNA: TGTGCCAGCAGCGTACCCCTAGCGGGAGCTAGTTCCGGGGAGCTGTTTTTT. Translating gives CASSVPLAGASSGELFF.

The chain is built from TRBV19 and TRBJ2-2; TRBD1 aligns across 12 bases. In germline, CDR1 is LNHDA, CDR2 SQIVND (reference sequence). The ends lost 9 bases at V and 4 bases at J; junction bases unmatched: 6. The CDR3 totals 15 residues. CDR3 sequence reads: CASRGQGAGTGELFF. CDR3 nucleotide sequence: TGTGCCAGCCGGGGACAGGGGGCGGGCACCGGGGAGCTGTTTTTT.

This clonotype came up a few times. The gene calls are TRBV2 and TRBJ1-5, with TRBD1 matching 8 bases. CDR3 length: 14 residues. The junction had 8 bases not matched to a gene; V was cut back by 6 bases and J by 7 bases. Germline V gene sequence: CDR1 SNHLY, CDR2 FYNNEI. In DNA, the CDR3 is TGTGCCAGCAGCGGACAGGGTTCGGGGCAGCCCCAGCATTTT. Translated, it gives CASSGQGSGQPQHF.

The CDR3 nucleotides read TGTGCCAGTACAGATTCCCGGGACAGGGGCCCCTACAATGAGCAGTTCTTC. Its translation: CASTDSRDRGPYNEQFF. V and J are TRBV19 and TRBJ2-1, with 10 bases aligning to TRBD1. The CDR3 loop spans 17 amino acids. Germline V gene data show CDR1 as LNHDA and CDR2 as SQIVND (reference sequence). V was pared by 7 bases and J by 2 bases, with 11 bases of the junction left unmatched.

The chain carries TRBV12-3 or TRBV12-4 and TRBJ1-5; D is possibly TRBD1 (6 bases). Trimming left V 6 bases short and J 0 bases short, with 9 bases between. The CDR3 loop spans 14 amino acids. The CDR3, as DNA: TGTGCCAGCAGGGACAGTTCTAGCAATCAGCCCCAGCATTTT. It translates to CASRDSSSNQPQHF.

This clonotype showed up just a few times. The chain carries TRBV30 and TRBJ2-7; D might be TRBD2 (6 bases). The CDR3 is 13 residues long. The germline V and J ends were trimmed by 1 base and 2 bases, with 9 bases remaining between them. The germline gives CDR1 GTSNPN, CDR2 SVGIG (reference sequence). The CDR3 region is CAWSGLVTYEQYF. CDR3 DNA: TGTGCCTGGAGTGGACTAGTCACCTACGAGCAGTACTTC.